The source of this T cell receptor (beta chain) is a study of cytomegalovirus exposure and HLA in healthy donors. Whole-study results and caveats: In a later analysis, DRB1 alleles had the most associated TCRs; HLA-C alleles the fewest.

Remarks on this clone: Its specificity is unknown.

Vbeta (60) and Jbeta (13) primers were used in the PCR. The method was immunoSEQ multiplex PCR; TCRdb's version includes in-frame clones alone and lacks a portion of them. The top ten clones hold around 2.1% of a sample with roughly 120,000 clones, around 79% of them seen once. Those who donated were healthy bone marrow donors. Sequencing was carried out using PBMCs. The TCR originated in a woman between 40 and 55 years old in good health and CMV-seropositive.

The CDR3 reads CASSPAGGGNQPQHF. DNA of the CDR3: TGTGCCAGCTCACCGGCAGGGGGTGGCAATCAGCCCCAGCATTTT. This chain joins TRBV18 and TRBJ1-5, with 7 nucleotides matching TRBD1. This CDR3 comprises 15 residues. Losses at the gene ends were 3 bases for V and 2 bases for J; bases not matched to a gene: 4. Per germline, CDR1 KGHSH and CDR2 LQKENI.